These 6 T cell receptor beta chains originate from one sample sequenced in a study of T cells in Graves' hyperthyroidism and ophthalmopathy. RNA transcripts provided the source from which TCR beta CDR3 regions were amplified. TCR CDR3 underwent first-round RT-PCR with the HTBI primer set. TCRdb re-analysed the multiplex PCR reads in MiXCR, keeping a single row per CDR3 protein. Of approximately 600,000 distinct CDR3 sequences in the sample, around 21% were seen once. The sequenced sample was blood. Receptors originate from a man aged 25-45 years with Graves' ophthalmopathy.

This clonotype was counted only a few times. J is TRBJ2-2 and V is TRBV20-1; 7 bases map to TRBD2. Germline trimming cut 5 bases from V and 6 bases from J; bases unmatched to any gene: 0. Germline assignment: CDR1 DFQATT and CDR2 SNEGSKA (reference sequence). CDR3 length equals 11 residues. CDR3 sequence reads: CSAAGAGELFF. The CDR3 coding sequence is TGCAGTGCTGCGGGGGCCGGGGAGCTGTTTTTT.

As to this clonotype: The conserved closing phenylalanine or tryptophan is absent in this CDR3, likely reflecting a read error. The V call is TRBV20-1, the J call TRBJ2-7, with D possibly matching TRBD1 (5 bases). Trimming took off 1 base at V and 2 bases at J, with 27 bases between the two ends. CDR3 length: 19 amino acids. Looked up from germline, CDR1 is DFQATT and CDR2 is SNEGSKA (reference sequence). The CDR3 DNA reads TGCAGTGCTAGAGCCGTCTATGTGGGCCTACCGATAGGGGCCTACGAGCAGTACTCC. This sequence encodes CSARAVYVGLPIGAYEQYS.

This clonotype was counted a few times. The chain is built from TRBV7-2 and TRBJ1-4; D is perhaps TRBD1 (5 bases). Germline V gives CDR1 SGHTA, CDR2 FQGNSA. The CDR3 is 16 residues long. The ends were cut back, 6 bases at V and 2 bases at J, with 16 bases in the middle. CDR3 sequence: CASSRRQRGTNEKLFF. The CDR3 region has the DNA TGTGCCAGCAGTCGCCGACAGAGAGGTACTAATGAAAAACTGTTTTTT.

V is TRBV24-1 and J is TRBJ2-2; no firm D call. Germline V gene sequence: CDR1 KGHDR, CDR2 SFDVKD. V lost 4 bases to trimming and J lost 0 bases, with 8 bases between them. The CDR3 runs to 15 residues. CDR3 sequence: CATSEYETNTGELFF. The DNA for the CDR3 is TGTGCCACCAGTGAGTACGAGACGAACACCGGGGAGCTGTTTTTT.

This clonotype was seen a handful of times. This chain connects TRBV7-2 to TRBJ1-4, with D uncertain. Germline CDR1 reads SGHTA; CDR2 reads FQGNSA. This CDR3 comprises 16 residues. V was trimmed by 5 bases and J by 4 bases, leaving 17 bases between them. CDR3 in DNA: TGTGCCAGCAGCCCCTTTGCCGGCACCGTTAATGAAAAACTGTTTTTT. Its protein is CASSPFAGTVNEKLFF. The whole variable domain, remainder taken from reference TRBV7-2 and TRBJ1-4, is GAGVSQSPSNKVTEKGKDVELRCDPISGHTALYWYRQSLGQGLEFLIYFQGNSAPDKSGLPSDRFSAERTGGSVSTLTIQRTQQEDSAVYLCASSPFAGTVNEKLFFGSGTQLSVL.

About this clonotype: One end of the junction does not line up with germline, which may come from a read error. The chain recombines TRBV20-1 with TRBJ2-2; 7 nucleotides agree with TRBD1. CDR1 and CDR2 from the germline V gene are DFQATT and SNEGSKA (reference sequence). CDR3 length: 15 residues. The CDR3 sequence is CSAREGGTNAGELFF. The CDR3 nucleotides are TGCAGTGCTAGAGAAGGGGGCACGAACGCCGGGGAGCTGTTTTTT.